A single sample is the source of the 23 T cell receptor beta chains below, sequenced in a study of blood T cell repertoires in COVID-19. Sequencing was performed with immunoSEQ multiplex PCR; in TCRdb, only in-frame clones are kept and a portion is missing. The sample includes nearly 350,000 clones, more than 75% of them seen just once. Sample: peripheral blood. Every receptor here comes from a woman aged 45-65 years with COVID-19, enrolled during active disease.

As DNA, the CDR3 is TGTGCCTGGAGTGTACTAGCGGGATTACCGAACACCGGGGAGCTGTTTTTT. Its protein is CAWSVLAGLPNTGELFF. The chain carries TRBV30 and TRBJ2-2; 10 bases are a match to TRBD2. Per germline, CDR1 GTSNPN and CDR2 SVGIG (reference sequence). Trimming at V came to 0 bases and at J to 0 bases, leaving 4 bases not matched to a gene. The CDR3 spans 17 residues.

CDR3 DNA: TGTGCCAGCTCACCACCGGGGGCCCAAGAGACCCAGTACTTC. It translates to CASSPPGAQETQYF. The chain combines TRBV18 with TRBJ2-5, with TRBD1 as a possible D gene (6 bases). Germline CDR1 is KGHSH and CDR2 is LQKENI. V lost 0 bases and J 1 base, leaving 6 bases between the germline ends. This CDR3 has 14 residues. Full variable domain (rest looked up from reference TRBV18 and TRBJ2-5): NAGVMQNPRHLVRRRGQEARLRCSPMKGHSHVYWYRQLPEEGLKFMVYLQKENIIDESGMPKERFSAEFPKEGPSILRIQQVVRGDSAAYFCASSPPGAQETQYFGPGTRLLVL.

This clone was counted a few times. This rearrangement joins TRBV7-9 to TRBJ1-2; 8 nucleotides align to TRBD1. The CDR3 totals 15 residues. V lost 5 bases to trimming and J lost 8 bases; unmatched junction nucleotides: 13. CDR1 and CDR2 from the germline V gene are SEHNR and FQNEAQ (reference sequence). DNA for the CDR3: TGTGCCAGCAGCCGGGGACAGGCGGGGATGCGGGGCTACACCTTC. Amino acids: CASSRGQAGMRGYTF.

The chain joins TRBV5-6 to TRBJ2-4; D is perhaps TRBD1 (6 bases). Germline V gene data show CDR1 as SGHDT and CDR2 as YYEEEE. Trimming left V 3 bases short and J 5 bases short, with 18 bases between. The CDR3 runs to 16 residues. The chain's CDR3 is CASSSLGAPTENIQYF. The CDR3, as DNA: TGTGCCAGCAGCTCTTTGGGGGCCCCGACAGAAAACATTCAGTACTTC.

A word on this clone: One end of the junction does not line up with germline, which may come from a read error. Distinct nucleotide sequences in the sample also encode this CDR3. The chain couples TRBV19 to TRBJ2-5; D is perhaps TRBD1 (6 bases). The CDR3 covers 16 residues. Germline V gene data show CDR1 as LNHDA and CDR2 as SQIVND (reference sequence). CDR3 DNA: TGTGCCAGCAGTATTCACAGGACAGTTAACCAAGAGACCCAGTACTTC. The encoded protein is CASSIHRTVNQETQYF.

The CDR3 sequence: CASSIAGQGSYGYTF. Here the CDR3 DNA reads TGTGCCAGTAGTATAGCAGGACAGGGCTCCTATGGCTACACCTTC. The V call is TRBV19, the J call TRBJ1-2; 8 nucleotides match TRBD1. Germline lookup yields CDR1 LNHDA and CDR2 SQIVND (reference sequence). The V segment lost 1 base and the J segment 4 bases; nucleotides outside the gene matches: 5. The CDR3 has 15 residues.

The chain employs TRBV18 and TRBJ2-2; 8 nucleotides match TRBD1. Per the germline V gene, CDR1 is KGHSH and CDR2 is LQKENI. Trimming at V came to 1 base and at J to 4 bases, leaving 8 bases not matched to a gene. The CDR3 is 17 residues long. CDR3 DNA sequence: TGTGCCAGCTCACCACGGGGCCTAGGACAGGGCACCGGGGAGCTGTTTTTT. It translates to CASSPRGLGQGTGELFF. Drawing the rest from reference TRBV18 and TRBJ2-2, the complete variable domain is NAGVMQNPRHLVRRRGQEARLRCSPMKGHSHVYWYRQLPEEGLKFMVYLQKENIIDESGMPKERFSAEFPKEGPSILRIQQVVRGDSAAYFCASSPRGLGQGTGELFFGEGSRLTVL.

The CDR3, as DNA: TGTGCCAGCAACGCGGACAGAAGTGAGCAGTTCTTC. Its protein is CASNADRSEQFF. This sequence joins TRBV12-3 or TRBV12-4 and TRBJ2-1; D is possibly TRBD1 (6 bases). This CDR3 is 12 amino acids long. Between the trimmed V and J ends, which lost 7 bases and 9 bases, there was a span of 13 bases.

The V and J genes are TRBV5-1 and TRBJ2-3, with D possibly TRBD2 on 6 matching bases. Deletions cut 5 bases from V and 6 bases from J, with 13 bases between. Germline V CDR1 and CDR2: SGHRS, YFSETQ. CDR3 length equals 13 residues. The CDR3 sequence is CASSRSGMDTQYF. The CDR3 DNA reads as TGCGCCAGCAGTCGTAGCGGCATGGATACGCAGTATTTT.

The table lists this clone with a count of one. The J gene is TRBJ2-7, the V gene TRBV6-5; TRBD2 matches 12 bases. V dropped 6 bases and J dropped 5; count of bases not matched to a gene: 5. The CDR3 contains 14 residues. The germline CDR1 and CDR2 sequences are MNHEY and SVGAGI. The CDR3 DNA is TGTGCCAGCAGCGCTAGCGGGAGGGCCCACGAGCAGTACTTC. This gives the protein CASSASGRAHEQYF.

This chain links TRBV6-5 with TRBJ1-6, with 12 bases lining up with TRBD1. Germline V gene sequence: CDR1 MNHEY, CDR2 SVGAGI. This CDR3 has 15 residues. V shed 4 bases and J 8 bases; nucleotides not matched to a gene: 3. The CDR3 is CASSWDRGPYSPLHF. The CDR3 DNA sequence: TGTGCCAGCAGTTGGGACAGGGGGCCTTATTCACCCCTCCACTTT.

This chain joins TRBV6-1 and TRBJ2-1; possibly TRBD2 for D (6 bases). Per germline, CDR1 MNHNS and CDR2 SASEGT. CDR3 size: 14 residues. Trimming took 1 base from V and 6 from J, leaving 10 bases between them. In nucleotides, the CDR3 is TGTGCCAGCAGTGAAGGGAGGGACTTCAATGAGCAGTTCTTC. This encodes CASSEGRDFNEQFF.

There are a few counts of this clone. The chain combines TRBV2 with TRBJ1-5; D possibly corresponds to TRBD1 (5 bases). The V and J ends lost 4 bases and 1 base respectively, with 5 bases between them. CDR1 is SNHLY and CDR2 is FYNNEI in the germline V gene. The CDR3 length is 13 residues. In nucleotides, the CDR3 is TGTGCCAGCAGTGGACAGAGCAATCAGCCCCAGCATTTT. Protein sequence: CASSGQSNQPQHF. Supplemented by reference TRBV2 and TRBJ1-5, the full variable domain reads EPEVTQTPSHQVTQMGQEVILRCVPISNHLYFYWYRQILGQKVEFLVSFYNNEISEKSEIFDDQFSVERPDGSNFTLKIRSTKLEDSAMYFCASSGQSNQPQHFGDGTRLSIL.

The rearrangement links TRBV5-6 to TRBJ1-2; no reliable D call. Deletions cut 4 bases from V and 4 bases from J, with 14 bases between. Germline V CDR1 and CDR2: SGHDT, YYEEEE. The CDR3 sequence is 14 residues long. In nucleotides, the CDR3 is TGTGCCAGCAGCGGCCGGGTAGGCCGCTATGGCTACACCTTC. The encoded protein is CASSGRVGRYGYTF.

The chain has TRBV19 and TRBJ2-7; D might be TRBD1 (5 bases). Per the germline V gene, CDR1 is LNHDA and CDR2 is SQIVND (reference sequence). V was cut by 3 bases and J by 2 bases, with 8 bases left in between. This CDR3 is 13 amino acids long. CDR3 nucleotides: TGTGCCAGTAGTATTATGGACACCTACGAGCAGTACTTC. As protein: CASSIMDTYEQYF.

As concerns this clone: This sample includes further DNA sequences coding for the same CDR3. The V and J genes are TRBV30 and TRBJ1-3; no definite D call. Germline lookup yields CDR1 GTSNPN and CDR2 SVGIG (reference sequence). The CDR3 has 13 residues. The V and J ends lost 2 bases and 1 base respectively, with 6 bases between them. This CDR3 is CAWSRGSGNTIYF. CDR3 DNA: TGTGCCTGGAGTCGGGGTTCTGGAAACACCATATATTTT.

This clone was seen a handful of times. The chain carries TRBV28 and TRBJ2-7; TRBD1 is a possible D gene (6 bases). Between the trimmed V and J ends, which lost 0 bases and 4 bases, there was a span of 10 bases. The CDR3 contains 14 residues. The germline V gene has CDR1 MDHEN and CDR2 SYDVKM. The CDR3 DNA reads TGTGCCAGCAGTTTATGGGACAGTGGTTACGAGCAGTACTTC. It codes for CASSLWDSGYEQYF.

The chain is built from TRBV6-6 and TRBJ2-1; weak D call: TRBD2 (7 bases). The length of the CDR3 is 14 residues. V gave up 0 bases and J gave up 8 bases, with 11 bases separating them. Germline CDR1 is MNHNY and CDR2 is SVGAGI (reference sequence). CDR3 sequence (DNA): TGTGCCAGCAGTTACTCTTCGGGGGGCGATGAGCAGTTCTTC. Residues: CASSYSSGGDEQFF.

The chain uses TRBV10-3 and TRBJ1-1, with 8 bases identical to TRBD1. Germline lookup yields CDR1 ENHRY and CDR2 SYGVKD. Trimming removed 5 bases from V and 0 bases from J; junction bases left unmatched: 5. The CDR3 has 15 amino acids. CDR3 sequence (DNA): TGTGCCATCAGTTCAGAACAGGGGGTGAACACTGAAGCTTTCTTT. It yields the protein CAISSEQGVNTEAFF.

In regard to this clone: This sample includes further DNA sequences coding for the same CDR3. This chain joins TRBV27 and TRBJ1-1; D might be TRBD1 (5 bases). With 5 bases removed from V and 1 base from J, the gap between germline ends came to 11 bases. The CDR3 runs 14 residues. Germline assignment: CDR1 MNHEY and CDR2 SMNVEV (reference sequence). The CDR3 here is CASSLTGGNTEAFF. The CDR3, as DNA: TGTGCCAGCAGTCTCACCGGGGGGAACACTGAAGCTTTCTTT.

The chain couples TRBV2 to TRBJ1-1; D is unclear. The V gene's germline CDR1 is SNHLY and CDR2 FYNNEI. V shed 7 bases and J shed 2 bases, with 8 bases lying between them. CDR3 size: 12 residues. In nucleotides, the CDR3 is TGTGCCAGCAAAACTCATAACACTGAAGCTTTCTTT. Amino acids: CASKTHNTEAFF.

J is TRBJ2-3 and V is TRBV7-2; TRBD2 aligns across 11 bases. Trimming took 2 bases from V and 1 from J; bases not matched to a gene: 8. This CDR3 is built from 18 residues. From germline, CDR1 is SGHTA and CDR2 FQGNSA. CDR3: CASSLSFLAGGRTDTQYF. CDR3 DNA sequence: TGTGCCAGCAGCTTATCGTTCCTAGCGGGAGGCCGCACAGATACGCAGTATTTT.

This clone came up a few times. This chain joins TRBV6-5 and TRBJ2-2, with 13 nucleotides matching TRBD2. This CDR3 spans 15 amino acids. With 6 bases clipped from V and 5 bases from J, the junction kept 3 bases outside the gene matches. Germline values: CDR1 MNHEY, CDR2 SVGAGI. The CDR3 loop is CASRGLAGLTGELFF. The CDR3 coding sequence is TGTGCCAGCAGGGGACTAGCGGGGTTGACCGGGGAGCTGTTTTTT.